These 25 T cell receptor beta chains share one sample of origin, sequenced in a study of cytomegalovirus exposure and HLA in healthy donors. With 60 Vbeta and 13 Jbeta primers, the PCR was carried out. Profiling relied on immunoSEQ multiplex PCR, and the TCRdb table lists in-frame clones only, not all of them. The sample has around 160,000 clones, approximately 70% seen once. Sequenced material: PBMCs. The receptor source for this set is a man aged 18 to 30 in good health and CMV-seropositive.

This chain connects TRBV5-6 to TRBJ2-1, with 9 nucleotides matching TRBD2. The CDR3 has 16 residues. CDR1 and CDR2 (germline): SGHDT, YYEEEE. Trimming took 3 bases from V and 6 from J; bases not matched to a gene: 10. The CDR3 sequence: CASSSWTGGRANEQFF. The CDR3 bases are TGTGCCAGCAGCTCTTGGACTGGCGGGAGGGCCAATGAGCAGTTCTTC.

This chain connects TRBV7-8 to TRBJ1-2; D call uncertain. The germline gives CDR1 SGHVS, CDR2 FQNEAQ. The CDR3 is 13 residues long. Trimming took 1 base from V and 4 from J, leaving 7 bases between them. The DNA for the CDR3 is TGTGCCAGCAGCTTAGACAGCCTCTATGGCTACACCTTC. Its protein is CASSLDSLYGYTF. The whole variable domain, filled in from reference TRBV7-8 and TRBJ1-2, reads GAGVSQSPRYKVAKRGQDVALRCDPISGHVSLFWYQQALGQGPEFLTYFQNEAQLDKSGLPSDRFFAERPEGSVSTLKIQRTQQEDSAVYLCASSLDSLYGYTFGSGTRLTVV.

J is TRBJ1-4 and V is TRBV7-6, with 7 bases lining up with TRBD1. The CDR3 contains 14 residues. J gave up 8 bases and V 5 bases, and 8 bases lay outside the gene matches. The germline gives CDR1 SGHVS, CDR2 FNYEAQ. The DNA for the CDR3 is TGTGCCAGCAGCCAGACAGGGTTAGGCGAAAAACTGTTTTTT. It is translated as CASSQTGLGEKLFF.

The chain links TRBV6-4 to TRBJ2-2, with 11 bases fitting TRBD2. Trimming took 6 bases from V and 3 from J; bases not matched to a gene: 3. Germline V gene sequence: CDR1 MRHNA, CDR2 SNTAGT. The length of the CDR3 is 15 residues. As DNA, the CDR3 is TGTGCCAGCAGCCCACTAGCGGGAGACACCGGGGAGCTGTTTTTT. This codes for CASSPLAGDTGELFF.

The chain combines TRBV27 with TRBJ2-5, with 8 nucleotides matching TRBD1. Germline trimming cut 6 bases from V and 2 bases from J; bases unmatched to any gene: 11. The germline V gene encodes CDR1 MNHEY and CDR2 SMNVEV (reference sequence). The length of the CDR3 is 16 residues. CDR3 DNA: TGTGCCAGCAGGGCCCGTGGGACAGGAGGGCAAGAGACCCAGTACTTC. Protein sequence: CASRARGTGGQETQYF.

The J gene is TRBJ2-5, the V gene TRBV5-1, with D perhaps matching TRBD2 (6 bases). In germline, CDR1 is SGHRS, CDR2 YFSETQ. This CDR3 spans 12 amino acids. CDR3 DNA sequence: TGCGCTTCCGGAGGGGTCCAAGAGACCCAGTACTTC. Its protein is CASGGVQETQYF.

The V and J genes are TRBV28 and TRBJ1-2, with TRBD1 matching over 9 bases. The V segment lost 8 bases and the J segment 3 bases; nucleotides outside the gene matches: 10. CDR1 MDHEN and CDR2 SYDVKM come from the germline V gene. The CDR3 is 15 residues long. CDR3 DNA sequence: TGTGCCAGCCTAGGAACAGGGGGCAAGTACTATGGCTACACCTTC. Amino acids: CASLGTGGKYYGYTF.

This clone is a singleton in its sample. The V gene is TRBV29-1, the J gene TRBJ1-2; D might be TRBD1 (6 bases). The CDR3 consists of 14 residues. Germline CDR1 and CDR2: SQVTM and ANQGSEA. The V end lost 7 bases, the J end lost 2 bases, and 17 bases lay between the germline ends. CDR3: CSAESMDRNYGYTF. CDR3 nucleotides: TGCAGCGCCGAGAGCATGGACAGAAACTATGGCTACACCTTC.

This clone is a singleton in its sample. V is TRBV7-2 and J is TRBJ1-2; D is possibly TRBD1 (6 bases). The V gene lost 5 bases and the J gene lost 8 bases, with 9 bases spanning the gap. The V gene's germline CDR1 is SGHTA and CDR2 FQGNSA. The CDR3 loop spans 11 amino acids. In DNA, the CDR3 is TGTGCCAGCAGCCCAGGGGCGGGCTACACCTTC. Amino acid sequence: CASSPGAGYTF.

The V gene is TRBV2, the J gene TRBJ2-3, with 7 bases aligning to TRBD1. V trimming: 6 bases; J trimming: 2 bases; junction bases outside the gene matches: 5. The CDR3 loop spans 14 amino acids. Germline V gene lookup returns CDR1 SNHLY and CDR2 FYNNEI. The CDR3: CASSDRDVTDTQYF. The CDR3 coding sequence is TGTGCCAGCAGCGACAGGGATGTCACAGATACGCAGTATTTT.

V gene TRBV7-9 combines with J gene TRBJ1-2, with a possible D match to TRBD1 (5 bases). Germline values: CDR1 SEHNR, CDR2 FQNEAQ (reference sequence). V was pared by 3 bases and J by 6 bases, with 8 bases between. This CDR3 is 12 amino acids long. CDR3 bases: TGTGCCAGCAGCTTTACAGGTCATGGCTACACCTTC. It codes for CASSFTGHGYTF. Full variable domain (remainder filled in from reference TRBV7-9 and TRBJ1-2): DTGVSQNPRHKITKRGQNVTFRCDPISEHNRLYWYRQTLGQGPEFLTYFQNEAQLEKSRLLSDRFSAERPKGSFSTLEIQRTEQGDSAMYLCASSFTGHGYTFGSGTRLTVV.

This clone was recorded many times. CDR3 loop: CASSSTRGNEKLFF. Here the CDR3 DNA reads TGTGCCAGTAGTTCCACCAGGGGGAATGAAAAACTGTTTTTT. The chain uses TRBV19 and TRBJ1-4; 7 positions match TRBD1. Germline CDR1 reads LNHDA; CDR2 reads SQIVND (reference sequence). The CDR3 spans 14 residues. The V gene end was trimmed by 5 bases and the J gene end by 5 bases; junction bases not matched to a gene: 5. Full variable domain (missing parts from reference TRBV19 and TRBJ1-4): DGGITQSPKYLFRKEGQNVTLSCEQNLNHDAMYWYRQDPGQGLRLIYYSQIVNDFQKGDIAEGYSVSREKKESFPLTVTSAQKNPTAFYLCASSSTRGNEKLFFGSGTQLSVL.

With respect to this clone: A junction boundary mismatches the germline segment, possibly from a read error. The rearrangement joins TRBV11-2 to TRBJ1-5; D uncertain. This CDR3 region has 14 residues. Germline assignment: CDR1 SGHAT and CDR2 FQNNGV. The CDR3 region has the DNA TGTGCCGGCAGCCCGGAGCGGTCGGGTCAGCCCCAGCATTTT. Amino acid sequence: CAGSPERSGQPQHF. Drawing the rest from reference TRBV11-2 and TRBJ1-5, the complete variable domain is EAGVAQSPRYKIIEKRQSVAFWCNPISGHATLYWYQQILGQGPKLLIQFQNNGVVDDSQLPKDRFSAERLKGVDSTLKIQPAKLEDSAVYLCAGSPERSGQPQHFGDGTRLSIL.

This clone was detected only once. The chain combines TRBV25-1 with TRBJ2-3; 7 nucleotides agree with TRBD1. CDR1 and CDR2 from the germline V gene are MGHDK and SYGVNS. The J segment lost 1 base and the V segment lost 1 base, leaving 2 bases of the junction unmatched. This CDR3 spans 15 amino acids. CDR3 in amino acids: CASSEWQGGTDTQYF. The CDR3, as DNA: TGTGCCAGCAGTGAATGGCAGGGGGGCACAGATACGCAGTATTTT.

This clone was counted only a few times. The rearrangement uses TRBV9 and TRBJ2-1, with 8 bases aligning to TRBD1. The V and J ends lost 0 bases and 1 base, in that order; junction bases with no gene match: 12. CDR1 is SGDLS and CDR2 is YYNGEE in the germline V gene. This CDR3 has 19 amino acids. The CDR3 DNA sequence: TGTGCCAGCAGCGTAGTGGGAATTCCGGACAGGGCGTCCTACAATGAGCAGTTCTTC. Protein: CASSVVGIPDRASYNEQFF. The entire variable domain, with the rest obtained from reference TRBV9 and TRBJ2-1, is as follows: DSGVTQTPKHLITATGQRVTLRCSPRSGDLSVYWYQQSLDQGLQFLIQYYNGEERAKGNILERFSAQQFPDLHSELNLSSLELGDSALYFCASSVVGIPDRASYNEQFFGPGTRLTVL.

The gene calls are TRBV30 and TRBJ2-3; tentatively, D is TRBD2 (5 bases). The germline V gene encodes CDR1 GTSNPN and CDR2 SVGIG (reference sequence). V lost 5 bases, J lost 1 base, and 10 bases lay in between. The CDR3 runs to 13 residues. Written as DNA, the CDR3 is TGTGCCTGGCAAAGCGGAGGCACAGATACGCAGTATTTT. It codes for CAWQSGGTDTQYF.

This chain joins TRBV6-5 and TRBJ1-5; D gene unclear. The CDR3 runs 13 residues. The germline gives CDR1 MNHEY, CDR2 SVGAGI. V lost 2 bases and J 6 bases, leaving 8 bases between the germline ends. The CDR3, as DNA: TGTGCCAGCAGTTACGAGGTCGGTCAGCCCCAGCATTTT. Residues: CASSYEVGQPQHF.

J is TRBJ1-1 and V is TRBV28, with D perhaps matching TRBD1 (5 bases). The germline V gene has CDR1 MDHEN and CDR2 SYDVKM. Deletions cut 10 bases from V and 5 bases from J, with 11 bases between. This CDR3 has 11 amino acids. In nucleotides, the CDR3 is TGTGCCACTGGGGGGAGGACTGAAGCTTTCTTT. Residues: CATGGRTEAFF.

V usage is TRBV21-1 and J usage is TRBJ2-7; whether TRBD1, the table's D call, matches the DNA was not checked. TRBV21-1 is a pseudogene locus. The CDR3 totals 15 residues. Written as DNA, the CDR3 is TGTGCCAGCAGCAAGAATGGGACAGGGGAGTACGAGCAGTACGTC. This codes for CASSKNGTGEYEQYV.

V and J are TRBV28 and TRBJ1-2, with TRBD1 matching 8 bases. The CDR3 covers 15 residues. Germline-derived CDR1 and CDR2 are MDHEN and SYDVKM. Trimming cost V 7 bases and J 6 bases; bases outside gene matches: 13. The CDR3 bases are TGTGCCAGCACCATAGGGACAGGAGTGGGTGATGGCTACACCTTC. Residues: CASTIGTGVGDGYTF.

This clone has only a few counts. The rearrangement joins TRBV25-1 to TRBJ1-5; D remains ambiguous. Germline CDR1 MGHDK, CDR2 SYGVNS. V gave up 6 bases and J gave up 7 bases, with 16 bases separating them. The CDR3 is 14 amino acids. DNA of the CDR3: TGTGCCAGCAGCCCGGATGAGGAAAGACAGCCCCAGCATTTT. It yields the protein CASSPDEERQPQHF. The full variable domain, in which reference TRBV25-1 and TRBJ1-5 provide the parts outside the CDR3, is EADIYQTPRYLVIGTGKKITLECSQTMGHDKMYWYQQDPGMELHLIHYSYGVNSTEKGDLSSESTVSRIRTEHFPLTLESARPSHTSQYLCASSPDEERQPQHFGDGTRLSIL.

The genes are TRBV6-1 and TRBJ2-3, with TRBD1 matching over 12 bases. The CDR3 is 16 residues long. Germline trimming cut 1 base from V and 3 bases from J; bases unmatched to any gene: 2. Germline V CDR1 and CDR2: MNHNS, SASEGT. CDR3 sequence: CASSEGDRGQTDTQYF. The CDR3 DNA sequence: TGTGCCAGCAGTGAAGGGGACAGGGGGCAAACAGATACGCAGTATTTT.

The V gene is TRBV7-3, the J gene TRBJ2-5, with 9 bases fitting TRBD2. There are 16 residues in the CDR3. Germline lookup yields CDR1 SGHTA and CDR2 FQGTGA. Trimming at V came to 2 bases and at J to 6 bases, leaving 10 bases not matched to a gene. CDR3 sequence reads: CASSLWGTSTPQTQYF. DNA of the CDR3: TGTGCCAGCAGCTTATGGGGGACTAGCACGCCCCAGACCCAGTACTTC.

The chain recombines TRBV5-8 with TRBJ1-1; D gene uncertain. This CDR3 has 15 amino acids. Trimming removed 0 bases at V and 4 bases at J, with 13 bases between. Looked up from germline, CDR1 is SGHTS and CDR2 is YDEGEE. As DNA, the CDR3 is TGTGCCAGCAGCTTGGAAGTAGCCCGGGGCACTGAAGCTTTCTTT. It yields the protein CASSLEVARGTEAFF.

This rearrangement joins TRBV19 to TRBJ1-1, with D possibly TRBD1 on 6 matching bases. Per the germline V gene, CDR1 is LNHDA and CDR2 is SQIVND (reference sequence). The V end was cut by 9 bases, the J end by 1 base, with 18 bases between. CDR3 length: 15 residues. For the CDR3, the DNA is TGTGCCAGCACACGTACAGGGTTTCCGAACACTGAAGCTTTCTTT. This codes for CASTRTGFPNTEAFF.